Sequencing of this T cell receptor (beta chain) was carried out in a study of T cells after somatic rescue of genetic block. Germline V gene sequence: CDR1 SGHAT, CDR2 FQNNGV. Trimming cost V 1 base and J 8 bases, with 12 bases left between them. This CDR3 is built from 15 residues. Measured with immunoSEQ multiplex PCR; TCRdb has only the in-frame clones, and not every one. Seen here are 60,000 to 75,000 clones, about 92% observed once, and the top ten hold approximately 3%. The source material was peripheral blood mononuclear cells (PBMCs). The source of this sequence is a middle-aged man. This sequence joins TRBV11-2 and TRBJ1-6, with D tentatively TRBD1 (6 bases). CDR3 nucleotides: TGTGCCAGCAGCTTAGGAGGGACAAGTCATTCACCCCTCCACTTT. This sequence encodes CASSLGGTSHSPLHF.